This T cell receptor (beta chain) was identified in a study of human T cells and chemical hapten exposure. General study findings and limits: Sensitization with DPC brought no change to TCRs above 1 in 1000 in frequency.

The CDR3 extends over 14 amino acids. V lost 8 bases and J 5 bases, leaving 18 bases between the germline ends. A remark on this clonotype: What it binds is unknown.

TCRdb processed the RACE reads anew with MiXCR; each CDR3 protein has one entry. The sample yields roughly 190,000 distinct CDR3 sequences, about 20% seen once. Time point noted: patch test 1, 2 weeks after DPC sensitization. Treatment specified: therapeutic diphenylcyclopropenone sensitization with weekly scalp DPC. The clonotype was recovered from a woman aged 45-65 years with alopecia areata. Some clones in this sample may be carry-over from other donors' samples. The rearrangement joins TRBV12-3 or TRBV12-4 to TRBJ2-5; D not resolved. Sequenced here: whole blood, sampled in connection with sensitization to the hapten diphenylcyclopropenone (DPC). The CDR3 reads CASRWLGLEETQYF. The CDR3 region has the DNA TGTGCCAGCCGGTGGCTTGGTCTTGAGGAGACCCAGTACTTC.